A selection of T cell receptor beta chains follows, all from one sample in a study of T cell responses to AZD1222 COVID-19 vaccine. The repertoire was sequenced with immunoSEQ multiplex PCR; TCRdb's copy has only in-frame clones and lacks some. The sample contains some 73,000 clones, approximately 89% of which appear only once. Sequenced here: peripheral blood, sampled 28 days after the second AZD1222 dose. The receptors were sampled from an adult who received the AZD1222 COVID-19 vaccine. Each CDR3 is given with its conserved first and last residue. A D gene is named only where the DNA matches it firmly. The size entry is marked missing in some rows and otherwise reads once, few, many or a size class.

cdr3_aa cdr3_nt v_call d_call j_call clone_size
CASSQVALRARPTDTQYF TGTGCCAGCAGCCAAGTGGCCCTCCGTGCTAGACCAACAGATACGCAGTATTTT TRBV3-1/TRBV3-2 . TRBJ2-3 .
CASSPYGGTEAFF TGTGCCAGCAGCCCTTACGGAGGCACTGAAGCTTTCTTT TRBV11-3 . TRBJ1-1 .
CASSESQGAYGYTF TGTGCCAGCAGTGAAAGCCAGGGGGCATATGGCTACACCTTC TRBV6-1 TRBD1 TRBJ1-2 .
CASSLRPHTTLSNQPQHF TGTGCCAGCAGTCTGAGGCCGCACACGACCTTGAGCAATCAGCCCCAGCATTTT TRBV6-6 . TRBJ1-5 .
CASSQDSTNSNQPQHF TGTGCCAGCAGCCAAGATAGCACGAATAGCAATCAGCCCCAGCATTTT TRBV4-2 . TRBJ1-5 few
CASSQWSVMRNQPQHF TGTGCCAGCAGCCAATGGTCCGTGATGAGGAATCAGCCCCAGCATTTT TRBV16 . TRBJ1-5 .
CASGKTNTGELFF TGTGCCAGCGGCAAAACCAACACCGGGGAGCTGTTTTTT TRBV2 . TRBJ2-2 .
CASSRQGAAGELFF TGTGCCAGCAGCCGACAGGGGGCGGCCGGGGAGCTGTTTTTT TRBV6-2/TRBV6-3 TRBD1 TRBJ2-2 .
CASSIQRGAPYEQYF TGTGCCAGTAGTATCCAGCGGGGGGCCCCCTACGAGCAGTACTTC TRBV19 TRBD2 TRBJ2-7 .
CATSLRQGLFSGNTIYF TGTGCCACCAGCTTACGACAGGGACTTTTCTCTGGAAACACCATATATTTT TRBV15 TRBD1 TRBJ1-3 .
CASSQVTGQGSPLHF TGTGCCAGCAGCCAAGTTACAGGGCAGGGATCACCCCTCCACTTT TRBV3-1/TRBV3-2 . TRBJ1-6 .
CASSSGLAGTQYF TGTGCCAGCAGCTCGGGACTAGCGGGAACGCAGTATTTT TRBV7-9 TRBD2 TRBJ2-3 .
CASSYRTPNTGELFF TGTGCCAGCAGCTACCGGACACCGAACACCGGGGAGCTGTTTTTT TRBV5-5 . TRBJ2-2 .
CASSPRGNAYGYTF TGTGCCAGCAGCCCGCGGGGAAACGCCTATGGCTACACCTTC TRBV5-4 . TRBJ1-2 .
CASSRGRGGNQPQHF TGTGCCAGCAGTCGGGGCCGAGGGGGGAATCAGCCCCAGCATTTT TRBV28 . TRBJ1-5 .
CASSLGAGGRETQYF TGTGCCAGTAGTTTGGGCGCGGGAGGGCGCGAGACCCAGTACTTC TRBV19 TRBD2 TRBJ2-5 once
CASRPYGANVLTF TGTGCCAGCAGGCCATATGGGGCCAACGTCCTGACTTTC TRBV12-3/TRBV12-4 . TRBJ2-6 .
CSVGGQGYTGELFF TGCAGCGTTGGCGGACAGGGGTACACCGGGGAGCTGTTTTTT TRBV29-1 TRBD1 TRBJ2-2 .
CASSEDSGQETQYF TGTGCCAGCAGCGAAGACAGTGGACAAGAGACCCAGTACTTC TRBV9 . TRBJ2-5 few
CASSPVHGGNTEAFF TGCGCCAGCAGCCCCGTTCATGGGGGGAACACTGAAGCTTTCTTT TRBV5-1 . TRBJ1-1 .
CASSSAGNYGYTF TGTGCCAGCAGTTCCGCCGGGAACTATGGCTACACCTTC TRBV12-3/TRBV12-4 . TRBJ1-2 .
CASSLNRQGLMGSNQPQHF TGTGCCAGCAGTTTAAACCGACAGGGCCTGATGGGTAGCAATCAGCCCCAGCATTTT TRBV27 TRBD1 TRBJ1-5 .
CASSVRGLGTGELFF TGTGCCAGCAGCGTCAGGGGGCTCGGCACCGGGGAGCTGTTTTTT TRBV9 TRBD1 TRBJ2-2 once
CASSAQTGVADEQFF TGTGCCAGCAGTGCCCAGACAGGGGTCGCGGATGAGCAGTTCTTC TRBV25-1 TRBD1 TRBJ2-1 .
CASSIVGRMNTEAFF TGTGCCAGTAGTATCGTTGGCAGGATGAACACTGAAGCTTTCTTT TRBV19 . TRBJ1-1 .
CASSTGGSEAFF TGTGCCAGCAGCACAGGAGGGTCTGAAGCTTTCTTT TRBV9 . TRBJ1-1 .
CASRRGTATGNTIYF TGTGCCAGCAGGCGGGGGACCGCGACTGGAAACACCATATATTTT TRBV2 . TRBJ1-3 .
CASSLKRSYNSPLHF TGTGCCAGCAGCTTGAAACGGTCCTATAATTCACCCCTCCACTTT TRBV5-4 . TRBJ1-6 .
CASSIQGGTGELFF TGTGCCAGCAGCATACAGGGAGGTACCGGGGAGCTGTTTTTT TRBV5-4 . TRBJ2-2 .
CASTRTSGMIWVADTQYF TGTGCCAGCACCCGGACTAGCGGGATGATTTGGGTGGCAGATACGCAGTATTTT TRBV7-9 TRBD2 TRBJ2-3 once
CASSQDPLGASGELFF TGTGCCAGCAGCCAAGATCCACTTGGGGCGTCCGGGGAGCTGTTTTTT TRBV3-1/TRBV3-2 . TRBJ2-2 once
CASSYSLQRLDNEQFF TGTGCCAGCAGTTATTCCCTACAAAGACTAGACAATGAGCAGTTCTTC TRBV6-2/TRBV6-3 . TRBJ2-1 .
CASSLEGGAAGYTF TGTGCCAGCAGCTTAGAAGGGGGCGCGGCTGGCTACACCTTC TRBV11-2 TRBD1 TRBJ1-2 .
CASSLGRGINSPLHF TGTGCCAGCAGCTTAGGCAGGGGTATTAATTCACCCCTCCACTTT TRBV7-2 . TRBJ1-6 .
CASSSLAGGPNEQFF TGTGCCAGCAGCTCGTTAGCGGGGGGGCCGAATGAGCAGTTCTTC TRBV7-8 TRBD2 TRBJ2-1 .
CASSPTRSSYNEQFF TGTGCCAGCAGCCCGACTAGAAGCTCCTACAATGAGCAGTTCTTC TRBV7-2 . TRBJ2-1 .
CAWPAVSGNTIYF TGTGCCTGGCCGGCTGTCTCTGGAAACACCATATATTTT TRBV30 . TRBJ1-3 .
CASSYGLAGANTGELFF TGTGCCAGCAGTTACGGACTAGCGGGGGCAAACACCGGGGAGCTGTTTTTT TRBV6-2/TRBV6-3 TRBD2 TRBJ2-2 .
CASSLDGNSPLHF TGTGCCAGCAGCTTAGATGGTAATTCACCCCTCCACTTT TRBV11-3 . TRBJ1-6 .
CASSNQESLTNEKLFF TGTGCCAGCAGCAACCAGGAAAGTCTAACTAATGAAAAACTGTTTTTT TRBV7-8 . TRBJ1-4 .